The clone carrying this TCR beta chain showed up just a few times. The antigen is not known. This sample is part of a study of post-analysis software for immune sequencing data. Study findings and constraints: Among a handful of TRBV segments more frequent in patients than controls were TRBV5-6, TRBV5-1 and TRBV20-1.

CDR1 SQVTM and CDR2 ANQGSEA come from the germline V gene. Deletions cut 5 bases from V and 0 bases from J, with 16 bases between. The length of the CDR3 is 15 residues. Each TCR beta cDNA library carried unique molecular identifiers. TCRdb reanalysed the PCR reads using MiXCR and keeps one entry per CDR3 protein. Of roughly 700,000 distinct CDR3 sequences in the sample, approximately 30% were seen once. The clonotype was recovered from a girl aged 5-17 years with multiple sclerosis. The J gene is TRBJ1-1, the V gene TRBV29-1, with TRBD1 as a possible D gene (6 bases). The source material was blood. The CDR3 nucleotides read TGCAGCGTTAGCAATCACCAGGGGATGAACACTGAAGCTTTCTTT. Protein product: CSVSNHQGMNTEAFF. The variable domain in full, completed from reference TRBV29-1 and TRBJ1-1, reads SAVISQKPSRDICQRGTSLTIQCQVDSQVTMMFWYRQQPGQSLTLIATANQGSEATYESGFVIDKFPISRPNLTFSTLTVSNMSPEDSSIYLCSVSNHQGMNTEAFFGQGTRLTVV.